This section outlines one T cell receptor beta chain sequence together with its context. Following a re-call of the 5' RACE reads, TCRdb has one entry per CDR3 protein and lacks DNA. The sample holds fewer than 450,000 distinct CDR3 sequences. This entry is derived from a study of monozygotic twins with inflammatory bowel disease. The CDR3 has 14 amino acids. Looked up from germline, CDR1 is SGHTA and CDR2 is FQGNSA. The chain uses TRBV7-2 and TRBJ1-5; TCRdb gives TRBD1 as the D gene, but with no DNA this cannot be confirmed. This clonotype originated in a human donor with ulcerative colitis or Crohn's disease, or a healthy co-twin of an affected twin (not recorded which). Sequencing was performed on blood. Here the CDR3 reads CASSSGRLNQPQHF. Variable domain in full (rest from reference TRBV7-2 and TRBJ1-5): GAGVSQSPSNKVTEKGKDVELRCDPISGHTALYWYRQSLGQGLEFLIYFQGNSAPDKSGLPSDRFSAERTGGSVSTLTIQRTQQEDSAVYLCASSSGRLNQPQHFGDGTRLSIL.